This T cell receptor (beta chain) was documented in a study of siplizumab effects on memory and regulatory T cells. Libraries were prepared by immunoSEQ multiplex PCR; TCRdb keeps only in-frame clonotypes and omits some of them. The profile covers around 100,000 clones, with more than 85% appearing a single time and approximately 0.15% taken by the ten largest. Trimming took 7 bases from V and 5 from J, leaving 12 bases between them. The germline V gene has CDR1 MRHNA and CDR2 SNTAGT. This CDR3 contains 13 residues. The specimen sequenced was CD4+ T cells sorted from blood. This TCR came from a human donor in good health. The rearrangement joins TRBV6-4 to TRBJ1-5, with a tentative D call TRBD1 (5 bases). The CDR3 DNA sequence: TGTGCCAGCAAATGCGGGGGTGATCAGCCCCAGCATTTT. This encodes CASKCGGDQPQHF.